These T cell receptor beta chains were read from a single sample in a study of blood T cells in healthy people across ages. TCRdb independently ran MiXCR on the 5' RACE reads; one entry per CDR3 protein. The sample has about a million distinct CDR3 sequences, around two fifths seen once. Sequenced: blood. These receptors all stem from a man between 18 and 29 years old in good health. Both conserved end residues are part of each CDR3. D genes are given only for firm matches. Size values are once, few and many counts, or a class for expanded clones, and some rows have none.

V: TRBV12-3/TRBV12-4
size: once
J: TRBJ2-3
D: TRBD2
DNA: TGTGCCAGCCCCCCGAATCCCACTAGCGGGGGGGCAGATACGCAGTATTTT
CDR3: CASPPNPTSGGADTQYF

V: TRBV5-6
size: .
J: TRBJ1-5
D: .
DNA: TGTGCCAGCAGCTTGGGCCAGGGGAGAGGCAATCAGCCCCAGCATTTT
CDR3: CASSLGQGRGNQPQHF

V: TRBV20-1
size: .
J: TRBJ2-5
D: .
DNA: TGCAGTGCTAGATCGGACCGCGTTACTGAAGAGACCCAGTACTTC
CDR3: CSARSDRVTEETQYF

V: TRBV4-2
size: .
J: TRBJ1-5
D: TRBD1
DNA: TGTGCCAGCAGCCAAGGGACAGGGGGCAGTCAGCCCCAGCATTTT
CDR3: CASSQGTGGSQPQHF

V: TRBV20-1
size: few
J: TRBJ2-7
D: .
DNA: TGCAGTGCTAGGGGGGGACAGACCTACGAGCAGTACTTC
CDR3: CSARGGQTYEQYF

V: TRBV5-1
size: .
J: TRBJ1-1
D: .
DNA: TGCGCCAGCAGCTTGGACAGCCACCACACTGAAGCTTTCTTT
CDR3: CASSLDSHHTEAFF

V: TRBV7-2
size: .
J: TRBJ1-2
D: .
DNA: TGTGCCGGCAGCTTAGCCAACTATGGCTACACCTTC
CDR3: CAGSLANYGYTF

V: TRBV6-2/TRBV6-3
size: .
J: TRBJ2-2
D: TRBD1
DNA: TGTGCCAGCAGTTCTCGGACAGGACCTTATTCCGGGGAGCTGTTTTTT
CDR3: CASSSRTGPYSGELFF

V: TRBV9
size: many
J: TRBJ1-2
D: .
DNA: TGTGCCAGCAGCGTTACATCGGATCCCTACACCTTC
CDR3: CASSVTSDPYTF

V: TRBV10-3
size: few
J: TRBJ1-2
D: .
DNA: TGTGCCATCAAGGAGTTGGCAGCCCCCAACTATGGCTACACCTTC
CDR3: CAIKELAAPNYGYTF

V: TRBV13
size: .
J: TRBJ1-5
D: TRBD1
DNA: TGTGCCAGCAGCTCGACTGGACAGGGTAGCAGTCAGCCCCAGCATTTT
CDR3: CASSSTGQGSSQPQHF

V: TRBV19
size: few
J: TRBJ2-3
D: .
DNA: TGTGCCAGTAGTATCTCGGGTACCACAGATACGCAGTATTTT
CDR3: CASSISGTTDTQYF

V: TRBV12-3/TRBV12-4
size: once
J: TRBJ1-2
D: .
DNA: TGTGCCTTTGGGTCCAAGGTCTATGGCTACACCTTC
CDR3: CAFGSKVYGYTF

V: TRBV12-3/TRBV12-4
size: .
J: TRBJ1-1
D: .
DNA: TGTGCCAGCTCCCAAGGGTACATGAACACTGAAGCTTTCTTT
CDR3: CASSQGYMNTEAFF

V: TRBV6-5
size: few
J: TRBJ1-2
D: .
DNA: TGTGCCAGCAGGCCAGCCTCAGGGGTCTGGGGCTACACCTTC
CDR3: CASRPASGVWGYTF

V: TRBV5-4
size: .
J: TRBJ1-5
D: TRBD1
DNA: TGTGCCAGCAGCTTGGGGACAGGGGGTCTCGCGGATCAGCCCCAGCATTTT
CDR3: CASSLGTGGLADQPQHF

V: TRBV4-1
size: few
J: TRBJ1-4
D: .
DNA: TGCGCCAGCAGCCAAGATTACCGGGGCGGGGAAAAACTGTTTTTT
CDR3: CASSQDYRGGEKLFF

V: TRBV6-5
size: .
J: TRBJ1-2
D: TRBD1
DNA: TGTGCCAGCAGTCTACAGGGGATAGGGGGCTACACCTTC
CDR3: CASSLQGIGGYTF

V: TRBV20-1
size: .
J: TRBJ1-2
D: .
DNA: TGCAGTGCTAGTCGGTCGGGGGGCTTTGGCTACACCTTC
CDR3: CSASRSGGFGYTF

V: TRBV20-1
size: .
J: TRBJ1-1
D: .
DNA: TGCAGTGCTAGAAGTGAGGGGGGCTGGGACACTGAAGCTTTCTTT
CDR3: CSARSEGGWDTEAFF

V: TRBV29-1
size: few
J: TRBJ2-1
D: .
DNA: TGCAGCGTCCAGGACAGCCACCTCTACAATGAGCAGTTCTTC
CDR3: CSVQDSHLYNEQFF

V: TRBV21-1
size: few
J: TRBJ2-3
D: .
DNA: TGTGCCAGCAGCAAAGGAGGTAAACCCCGTCACACAGATACGCAGTATTTT
CDR3: CASSKGGKPRHTDTQYF

V: TRBV7-9
size: .
J: TRBJ2-1
D: .
DNA: TGTGCCAGCAGCTTCGTAGCAGACAGTACCCCATTAAATGAGCAGTTCTTC
CDR3: CASSFVADSTPLNEQFF

V: TRBV29-1
size: .
J: TRBJ2-1
D: TRBD2
DNA: TGCAGCGCCAAAGGAACTAGCGGGGGGGCCTATGAGCAGTTCTTC
CDR3: CSAKGTSGGAYEQFF

V: TRBV5-5
size: .
J: TRBJ2-3
D: TRBD2
DNA: TGTGCCAGCAGCTCCTTAGCGGGGGCCCGCACAGATACGCAGTATTTT
CDR3: CASSSLAGARTDTQYF

V: TRBV12-3/TRBV12-4
size: .
J: TRBJ2-3
D: TRBD1
DNA: TGTGCCAGCAGAGCTACAGGGGTAGATACGCAGTATTTT
CDR3: CASRATGVDTQYF

V: TRBV21-1
size: .
J: TRBJ2-5
D: .
DNA: TGTGCCAGCAGCAGGGGTTGGGGATGTGAGACCCAGTACTTC
CDR3: CASSRGWGCETQYF

V: TRBV27
size: .
J: TRBJ1-6
D: TRBD1
DNA: TGTGCCAGCAGGCCCTCGACAGGGATCGGTTCACCCCTCCACTTT
CDR3: CASRPSTGIGSPLHF